The source of this TCR beta chain is a study of early T cells in non-severe SARS-CoV-2 infection. About the study: Bulk RNA taken from unsorted whole blood was sequenced, leaving chains unpaired. Study findings and constraints: Matching with VDJdb favored anti-spike CD8 responses (missing private and CD4 specificities).

Unique molecular identifiers were added to individual cDNA molecules. In TCRdb, the 5' RACE reads were re-called with MiXCR into one record per CDR3 protein. The sample shows 65,000 to 75,000 distinct CDR3 sequences, roughly 13% of them seen only once. This clonotype was seen at least ten times. What it binds is unknown. Trimming removed 0 bases from V and 4 bases from J, with 5 bases in between. There are 13 residues in the CDR3. Germline V lookup: CDR1 SGDLS, CDR2 YYNGEE. The receptor comes from an adult who was a healthcare worker with PCR-confirmed SARS-CoV-2 infection or an uninfected control (not recorded which). Input material: whole blood. V and J are TRBV9 and TRBJ1-5; no clear D gene. The CDR3 reads CASSVDLNQPQHF. CDR3 DNA: TGTGCCAGCAGCGTAGATCTAAATCAGCCCCAGCATTTT.